Reported below is one T cell receptor beta chain. This entry comes from a study of immune evolution from preneoplasia to lung adenocarcinoma. Method: immunoSEQ multiplex PCR; TCRdb's copy keeps in-frame clones and lacks some. The sample contains about 14,000 clones, approximately 78% of which appear only once. There are 15 residues in the CDR3. Resections took place in Japan or China from about 2014 to 2018. Macro-dissection enriched premalignant or tumor cells before nucleic acid extraction. The source is a person aged 70 to 85 with lung adenocarcinoma. The specimen sequenced was FFPE minimally invasive lung adenocarcinoma tissue. The chain joins TRBV21-1 to TRBJ2-3. TRBV21-1 is designated a pseudogene. CDR3 in amino acids: CASSNPRLGTDTQYF. The CDR3 nucleotides are TGTGCCAGCAGCAATCCACGACTGGGGACAGATACGCAGTATTTT.